This T cell receptor beta chain was sequenced during a study of control samples from healthy donors and cancer patients (dated by TCRdb to the early 2020s). The receptor library was made with the immunoSEQ multiplex PCR assay. TCRdb retrieved this table from immuneACCESS and kept in-frame rearrangements only. Not all clones are present; in checked studies, unresolved V genes account for under half, and no reason is known for the remainder. The sample has about 130,000 clones on record, about 95% of them singletons. 3.6% of the sample is in the top ten clones. On this clone itself: Its cognate antigen has yet to be identified. It has no much larger one-base neighbor in the sample; base qualities were not kept.

V sheds 4 bases and J sheds 5 bases, leaving 12 bases between their ends. From the cysteine up to the phenylalanine, the CDR3 has a length of 14 residues. Of the read, only the CDR3 DNA is kept; its 42 bases are in frame from base 1. Sequences SGHTS (CDR1) and YDEGEE (CDR2) are obtained from the germline V gene. This clonotype was obtained from a man between 25 and 39 years old in good health. The rearrangement combines TRBV5-8 with TRBJ2-2; a weak D assignment points to TRBD1 (5 bases agree). The sample consisted of blood. The CDR3 protein sequence reads: CASSLLTGTGELFF. The nucleotide sequence is given as TGTGCCAGCAGCCTACTTACAGGAACCGGGGAGCTGTTTTTT.